This passage covers 22 T cell receptor beta chains from one sample sequenced in a study of blood T cells in healthy people across ages. Using a J-beta primer mix together with a sample-barcoded 5' primer, a second PCR was run for about 6 to 11 cycles. MiXCR was run by TCRdb on the 5' RACE reads, yielding one entry per CDR3 protein. The table records about 770,000 distinct CDR3 sequences, roughly 44% of them present only once. The source material was blood. All receptors derive from a man aged 55 to 69 in good health.

The rearrangement uses TRBV4-3 and TRBJ1-1, with 7 bases matching TRBD1. V was clipped by 3 bases and J by 0 bases; unmatched bases: 7. There are 16 residues in the CDR3. The V gene's germline CDR1 is LGHNA and CDR2 YSLEER. The CDR3 loop reads CASSHSGDRVNTEAFF. DNA of the CDR3: TGCGCCAGCAGCCATTCCGGGGACAGAGTGAACACTGAAGCTTTCTTT.

The gene calls are TRBV12-3 or TRBV12-4 and TRBJ2-7; the D gene is possibly TRBD1 (6 bases). The DNA matches TRBJ2-5 better at its end, which makes the J call doubtful. The CDR3 runs 14 residues. The CDR3 reads CASSDSPNGETQYF. DNA of the CDR3: TGTGCCAGCTCGGACAGCCCAAACGGGGAGACCCAGTACTTC.

This clonotype appeared a few times. The chain carries TRBV4-1 and TRBJ2-5; D is undetermined. Trimming removed 6 bases at V and 4 bases at J, with 15 bases between. Germline assignment: CDR1 MGHRA and CDR2 YSYEKL. CDR3 length: 14 residues. The DNA for the CDR3 is TGCGCCAGCAGTCCTGACCTCTGGGGAGAGACCCAGTACTTC. Translating gives CASSPDLWGETQYF.

The V and J genes are TRBV5-1 and TRBJ2-2; 11 bases are a match to TRBD2. CDR1 and CDR2 (germline): SGHRS, YFSETQ. V gave up 4 bases and J gave up 6 bases; unmatched junction bases: 11. This CDR3 has 17 amino acids. The CDR3 DNA reads TGCGCCAGCAGCCCTAGGGTAGGACTAGCGGGTTCCGGGGAGCTGTTTTTT. Its protein product is CASSPRVGLAGSGELFF. Based on the CDR3 plus reference TRBV5-1 and TRBJ2-2, the full variable domain is KAGVTQTPRYLIKTRGQQVTLSCSPISGHRSVSWYQQTPGQGLQFLFEYFSETQRNKGNFPGRFSGRQFSNSRSEMNVSTLELGDSALYLCASSPRVGLAGSGELFFGEGSRLTVL.

V is TRBV20-1 and J is TRBJ2-3; 7 bases fit TRBD1. Trimming at V came to 6 bases and at J to 1 base, leaving 10 bases not matched to a gene. This CDR3 comprises 15 residues. Germline V gene data show CDR1 as DFQATT and CDR2 as SNEGSKA (reference sequence). CDR3 region: CSARRVQGGTDTQYF. The CDR3 DNA reads as TGCAGTGCCAGACGTGTTCAGGGGGGCACAGATACGCAGTATTTT.

The V and J genes are TRBV7-9 and TRBJ1-1, with 7 bases matching TRBD1. CDR1 is SEHNR and CDR2 is FQNEAQ in the germline V gene (reference sequence). J lost 7 bases, V lost 1 base, and 3 bases had no gene match. There are 13 residues in the CDR3. The CDR3 coding sequence is TGTGCCAGCAGCTTAGGGGGACAGAATGAAGCTTTCTTT. Translated: CASSLGGQNEAFF.

The chain links TRBV11-3 to TRBJ1-6, with a tentative D call TRBD1 (5 bases). This CDR3 has 13 residues. Germline V gene data show CDR1 as SGHNT and CDR2 as YENEEA. V gave up 3 bases and J gave up 8 bases, with 8 bases separating them. CDR3 DNA: TGTGCCAGCAGCTTTGAACAGGATTCACCCCTCCACTTT. This codes for CASSFEQDSPLHF.

The chain combines TRBV6-5 with TRBJ1-2; maybe TRBD1 (6 bases). Trimming left V 5 bases short and J 6 bases short, with 13 bases between. Germline CDR1 reads MNHEY; CDR2 reads SVGAGI. The CDR3 runs 13 residues. DNA for the CDR3: TGTGCCAGCAGTAAACAGGGAGGCAATGGCTACACCTTC. Its protein is CASSKQGGNGYTF.

The V call is TRBV7-2, the J call TRBJ2-7; 8 bases line up with TRBD2. Unmatched junction bases numbered 12, after V lost 5 bases and J lost 9 bases. The CDR3 length is 14 residues. CDR1 and CDR2 from the germline V gene are SGHTA and FQGNSA. The CDR3, as DNA: TGTGCCAGCAGCGTGACACTAGCGGCCGTGGGGCAGTACTTC. Translated: CASSVTLAAVGQYF.

The rearrangement joins TRBV7-2 to TRBJ2-3; D is perhaps TRBD2 (6 bases). This CDR3 spans 15 amino acids. Germline V gene data show CDR1 as SGHTA and CDR2 as FQGNSA. Trimming removed 5 bases from V and 2 bases from J, with 14 bases in between. CDR3 protein: CASSPDYLNTDTQYF. For the CDR3, the DNA is TGTGCCAGCAGCCCGGACTATTTAAACACAGATACGCAGTATTTT.

The chain employs TRBV7-9 and TRBJ2-5; D is undetermined. Gene TRBJ2-7 matches the end of the DNA better, so the J call may be wrong. This CDR3 contains 14 residues. Germline-derived CDR1 and CDR2 are SEHNR and FQNEAQ (reference sequence). The CDR3 sequence is CASSDNSRDYEQYF. DNA of the CDR3: TGTGCCAGCAGTGATAATAGTAGAGACTACGAGCAGTACTTC.

The rearrangement uses TRBV15 and TRBJ2-5; 10 bases are shared with TRBD2. The CDR3 length is 17 residues. After removal of 0 bases from V and 2 bases from J, the junction contained 6 bases not matched to a gene. The germline CDR1 and CDR2 sequences are LNHNV and YYDKDF (reference sequence). The CDR3 protein is CATSRDRAGGSQETQYF. CDR3 bases: TGTGCCACCAGCAGAGACAGAGCGGGGGGGAGTCAAGAGACCCAGTACTTC.

The rearrangement links TRBV5-1 to TRBJ2-1; 8 bases are a match to TRBD2. After removal of 3 bases from V and 3 bases from J, the junction contained 8 bases not matched to a gene. The CDR3 loop spans 16 amino acids. Per germline, CDR1 SGHRS and CDR2 YFSETQ. As DNA, the CDR3 is TGCGCCAGCAGCTCAGGTAGCGGGGCCTACTACAATGAGCAGTTCTTC. It yields the protein CASSSGSGAYYNEQFF.

This clonotype has a handful of counts. This rearrangement joins TRBV4-3 to TRBJ1-2; maybe TRBD1 (5 bases). This CDR3 is built from 15 residues. Trimming took off 0 bases at V and 3 bases at J, with 11 bases between the two ends. Germline V CDR1 and CDR2: LGHNA, YSLEER. The CDR3 region is CASSQDRVSHYGYTF. CDR3 bases: TGCGCCAGCAGCCAAGACAGGGTTTCGCACTATGGCTACACCTTC.

This clonotype was detected only a few times. V and J are TRBV7-9 and TRBJ2-7; 7 bases are a match to TRBD1. Looked up from germline, CDR1 is SEHNR and CDR2 is FQNEAQ (reference sequence). Unmatched junction bases numbered 7, after V lost 5 bases and J lost 3 bases. This CDR3 has 14 residues. This CDR3 reads CASSPRQGLYEQYF. As DNA, the CDR3 is TGTGCCAGCAGCCCGCGACAGGGCCTCTACGAGCAGTACTTC.

V and J are TRBV3-1 and TRBJ2-1; TRBD2 is a possible D gene (7 bases). V gave up 1 base and J gave up 8 bases, with 12 bases separating them. The V gene's germline CDR1 is LGHDT and CDR2 YNNKEL (reference sequence). This CDR3 region has 14 residues. The CDR3 spells CASSQAGGRDEQFF. CDR3 DNA sequence: TGTGCCAGCAGCCAAGCCGGGGGGCGAGATGAGCAGTTCTTC.

The sample holds many counts of this clonotype. This chain links TRBV21-1 with TRBJ2-5; the table assigns TRBD2, which was not confirmed against the DNA. TRBV21-1 corresponds to a pseudogene. This CDR3 has 14 amino acids. This CDR3 reads CASRRGTDLRPQYF. CDR3 in DNA: TGTGCCAGCCGAAGAGGGACCGACTTGCGGCCGCAGTACTTC.

The chain is built from TRBV4-3 and TRBJ1-6; 8 nucleotides match TRBD1. V was clipped by 1 base and J by 13 bases; unmatched bases: 6. The CDR3 contains 14 residues. Per germline, CDR1 LGHNA and CDR2 YSLEER. The CDR3 loop reads CASSQAGGGCPLHF. CDR3 DNA: TGCGCCAGCAGCCAAGCAGGGGGCGGGTGCCCCCTCCACTTT.

V usage is TRBV7-2 and J usage is TRBJ2-7, with 8 bases identical to TRBD1. Trimming removed 1 base from V and 4 bases from J; junction bases left unmatched: 6. The germline CDR1 and CDR2 sequences are SGHTA and FQGNSA. The CDR3 consists of 15 residues. CDR3 sequence: CASSLEGTGGYEQYF. The CDR3 nucleotides are TGTGCCAGCAGCTTAGAGGGGACAGGAGGTTACGAGCAGTACTTC.

The genes are TRBV4-3 and TRBJ2-1; D possibly corresponds to TRBD2 (6 bases). From germline, CDR1 is LGHNA and CDR2 YSLEER. The CDR3 consists of 16 residues. The V end lost 0 bases, the J end lost 1 base, and 10 bases lay between the germline ends. CDR3 sequence (DNA): TGCGCCAGCAGCCAAGATCCCGCGGGATCCTACAATGAGCAGTTCTTC. This translates into CASSQDPAGSYNEQFF.

The chain has TRBV4-3 and TRBJ2-3; TRBD2 agrees at 9 bases. Germline V gene sequence: CDR1 LGHNA, CDR2 YSLEER. With V trimmed by 4 bases and J by 4 bases, 6 bases remained unmatched. The CDR3 spans 15 residues. In DNA form, the CDR3 reads TGCGCCAGCAGCCTCCGCGGGGGGGCTTCAGATACGCAGTATTTT. Translation gives CASSLRGGASDTQYF.

The gene calls are TRBV3-1 and TRBJ1-6; D is possibly TRBD1 (5 bases). Deletions cut 1 base from V and 9 bases from J, with 10 bases between. The CDR3 totals 14 residues. Germline assignment: CDR1 LGHDT and CDR2 YNNKEL (reference sequence). This CDR3 is CASSQGDSGSPLHF. The CDR3 DNA follows: TGTGCCAGCAGCCAAGGAGACAGTGGTTCACCCCTCCACTTT.